The clone carrying this T cell receptor beta chain counts as large. The TRBV12-4/TRBJ1-2 clonotypes were amplified using barcode primers with ligated adaptors. Via MiXCR, TCRdb re-called the multiplex PCR reads, giving one row per CDR3 protein. The data show roughly 480 distinct CDR3 sequences, less than 30% seen once. The CDR3 spans 13 residues. V was trimmed by 6 bases and J by 3 bases, leaving 11 bases between them. This TCR derives from a female donor with breast cancer. Material: memory CD4+ T cells sorted from blood. Subset given: memory CD4+ T cells, CD4+CD45RO+CD25-. The chain couples TRBV12-3 or TRBV12-4 to TRBJ1-2; possibly TRBD1 for D (6 bases). CDR3 coding DNA: TGTGCCAGCAGAGATCGACAGGACTATGGCTACACCTTC. This codes for CASRDRQDYGYTF.